The rows below give T cell receptor beta chains drawn from one sample of a study of OX40 agonist ivuxolimab in advanced cancers. Assay: immunoSEQ multiplex PCR; the TCRdb copy retains only in-frame clones and omits some. This table has 15,000 to 20,000 clones, around 71% appearing once. The sequencing here drew on CD4+ or CD8+ T cells sorted from blood, taken in a trial of the OX40 agonist ivuxolimab. All receptors come from an adult with an advanced solid tumor such as melanoma, head and neck, liver or kidney cancer. The CDR3 runs from the conserved cysteine through the conserved F or W. Fields, in order: V gene, clone size, D gene, J gene, CDR3 protein, CDR3 DNA. The D gene is left open where the match is weak. Rows give clone size only sometimes, using once, few, many, or a class for an expanded clone.

TRBV4-1	few	TRBD1	TRBJ2-1	CASSRTGGSTNNEQFF	TGCGCCAGCAGCCGAACAGGGGGAAGTACTAACAATGAGCAGTTCTTC
TRBV7-9	few	NA	TRBJ2-5	CASSLILQETQYF	TGTGCCAGCAGCTTAATTTTACAAGAGACCCAGTACTTC
TRBV7-9	NA	TRBD2	TRBJ2-7	CASSLGGGVPYEQYF	TGTGCCAGCAGCTTAGGCGGGGGAGTACCCTACGAGCAGTACTTC
TRBV19	NA	NA	TRBJ1-3	CASSMDGQGSGNTIYF	TGTGCCAGTAGTATGGACGGGCAGGGCTCTGGAAACACCATATATTTT
TRBV11-2	NA	TRBD1	TRBJ1-1	CASSLEPGGDVNTEAFF	TGTGCCAGCAGCTTAGAGCCAGGGGGGGATGTGAACACTGAAGCTTTCTTT
TRBV6-4	NA	TRBD2	TRBJ2-3	CASSELAGGEDTQYF	TGTGCCAGCAGTGAACTAGCGGGAGGTGAGGATACGCAGTATTTT
TRBV28	NA	NA	TRBJ1-6	CASSFGQGFSPLHF	TGTGCCAGCAGTTTCGGCCAGGGGTTCTCACCCCTCCACTTT
TRBV9	NA	NA	TRBJ2-2	CASSAVVGANTGELFF	TGTGCCAGCAGCGCAGTGGTTGGGGCGAACACCGGGGAGCTGTTTTTT
TRBV9	NA	TRBD2	TRBJ2-3	CASSPKEGTSGLDTQYF	TGTGCCAGCAGCCCAAAGGAGGGGACTAGCGGTTTGGATACGCAGTATTTT
TRBV27	NA	TRBD2	TRBJ2-7	CASAGTSGTYEQYF	TGTGCCAGCGCGGGGACTAGCGGGACCTACGAGCAGTACTTC
TRBV27	NA	TRBD1	TRBJ2-7	CASSYGQAYEQYF	TGTGCCAGCAGTTATGGACAGGCCTACGAGCAGTACTTC
TRBV7-6	NA	TRBD1	TRBJ2-2	CASSFPDRGKIGELFF	TGTGCCAGCAGCTTCCCAGACAGGGGAAAGATCGGGGAGCTGTTTTTT
TRBV28	once	TRBD1	TRBJ1-2	CASSSRDSNYGYTF	TGTGCCAGCAGTTCCCGGGACAGTAACTATGGCTACACCTTC
TRBV7-9	few	NA	TRBJ2-1	CASSLGASRNEQFF	TGTGCCAGCAGCTTAGGGGCTAGCCGGAATGAGCAGTTCTTC
TRBV9	once	NA	TRBJ2-1	CASSAPVGGNNEQFF	TGTGCCAGCAGCGCCCCCGTGGGCGGGAACAATGAGCAGTTCTTC
TRBV4-1	once	NA	TRBJ2-7	CASSQDKWVEQYF	TGCGCCAGCAGCCAAGATAAGTGGGTCGAGCAGTACTTC
TRBV7-9	NA	NA	TRBJ2-4	CASSLTSTKNIQYF	TGTGCCAGCAGCTTAACAAGTACCAAAAACATTCAGTACTTC
TRBV6-5	once	NA	TRBJ1-1	CASSYSGAVSTEAFF	TGTGCCAGCAGTTACTCAGGGGCGGTGAGTACTGAAGCTTTCTTT
TRBV28	NA	NA	TRBJ1-5	CASSSAVYQPQHF	TGTGCCAGCAGTTCCGCAGTATATCAGCCCCAGCATTTT
TRBV7-6	NA	NA	TRBJ1-5	CASSRNQPQHF	TGTGCCAGCAGCCGCAATCAGCCCCAGCATTTT
TRBV5-4	NA	NA	TRBJ2-7	CASSSDRPYEQYF	TGTGCCAGCAGCTCGGACAGACCCTACGAGCAGTACTTC
TRBV6-6	few	TRBD1	TRBJ2-7	CASSPMTGAYEQYF	TGTGCCAGCAGCCCCATGACAGGGGCCTACGAGCAGTACTTC
TRBV19	NA	TRBD1	TRBJ1-4	CASSTDRGGNEKLFF	TGTGCCAGTAGTACCGACAGGGGTGGTAATGAAAAACTGTTTTTT
TRBV27	once	NA	TRBJ2-2	CASSLSRSPANTGELFF	TGTGCCAGCAGTTTATCTCGGTCCCCCGCGAACACCGGGGAGCTGTTTTTT
TRBV28	NA	NA	TRBJ2-7	CASSLSSSYEQYF	TGTGCCAGCAGTTTAAGTAGCAGCTACGAGCAGTACTTC
TRBV19	NA	TRBD1	TRBJ2-3	CASSGGGQGDFYTDTQYF	TGTGCCAGTTCCGGCGGGGGACAGGGGGATTTTTACACAGATACGCAGTATTTT
TRBV9	NA	NA	TRBJ2-7	CASSVGDNPEQYF	TGTGCCAGCAGCGTAGGCGACAACCCCGAGCAGTACTTC
TRBV7-8	NA	TRBD1	TRBJ1-5	CASSLHGTGGVRDQPQHF	TGTGCCAGCAGCTTACACGGGACAGGGGGCGTTCGGGATCAGCCCCAGCATTTT
TRBV10-3	NA	NA	TRBJ1-3	CASSPRGVGRTIYF	TGTGCCAGCAGTCCTCGCGGAGTCGGGAGGACCATATATTTT
TRBV7-9	few	TRBD1	TRBJ2-5	CASSLVTGGEETQYF	TGTGCCAGCAGCTTAGTAACAGGGGGCGAGGAGACCCAGTACTTC
TRBV11-3	once	TRBD1	TRBJ1-3	CASTFGTGKGNTIYF	TGTGCCAGCACCTTCGGGACAGGGAAAGGAAACACCATATATTTT
TRBV6-6	NA	NA	TRBJ2-7	CASSYPLGEQYF	TGTGCCAGCAGTTACCCCCTCGGCGAGCAGTACTTC
TRBV7-6	few	TRBD1	TRBJ2-7	CASSDRTGGSYEQYF	TGTGCCAGCAGCGACCGGACAGGGGGATCCTACGAGCAGTACTTC
TRBV6-5	NA	NA	TRBJ2-1	CASSYSSDGNEQFF	TGTGCCAGCAGTTACTCGTCCGACGGCAATGAGCAGTTCTTC
TRBV15	NA	NA	TRBJ1-3	CATSSDRFSGNTIYF	TGTGCCACCAGCAGCGACAGATTCTCTGGAAACACCATATATTTT
TRBV7-2	NA	NA	TRBJ2-4	CASSEGSRGNIQYF	TGTGCCAGCAGCGAGGGGTCTAGGGGAAACATTCAGTACTTC
TRBV30	few	NA	TRBJ2-7	CAWSVGGGEQYF	TGTGCCTGGAGTGTGGGCGGTGGCGAGCAGTACTTC
TRBV19	NA	TRBD1	TRBJ2-1	CASSSPLRGQSYNEQFF	TGTGCCAGTAGTTCCCCTTTGAGGGGGCAGTCCTACAATGAGCAGTTCTTC
TRBV4-1	few	NA	TRBJ2-3	CASSQESSDTQYF	TGCGCCAGCAGCCAAGAAAGTTCAGATACGCAGTATTTT
TRBV6-5	NA	NA	TRBJ1-1	CASSYSIKGTEAFF	TGTGCCAGCAGTTACTCGATCAAAGGCACTGAAGCTTTCTTT
TRBV11-2	NA	TRBD2	TRBJ2-1	CASSLGTSGLSYNEQFF	TGTGCCAGCAGCTTAGGGACTAGCGGGCTTTCCTACAATGAGCAGTTCTTC
TRBV30	NA	TRBD1	TRBJ2-7	CAWSQGVSYEQYF	TGTGCCTGGAGCCAGGGGGTCTCCTACGAGCAGTACTTC